This TCR beta chain was profiled in a study of cytomegalovirus exposure and HLA in healthy donors. Both 60 Vbeta primers and 13 Jbeta primers went into the PCR. Generated by immunoSEQ multiplex PCR, the TCRdb table keeps only in-frame clones and is missing some. This table has about 120,000 clones, roughly 15% appearing once. At the time of sampling, donors were nominally healthy, though unrecorded immune exposures were likely. The CDR3 contains 12 residues. Germline-derived CDR1 and CDR2 are SEHNR and FQNEAQ (reference sequence). The V gene lost 1 base and the J gene lost 6 bases, with 6 bases spanning the gap.

This chain connects TRBV7-9 to TRBJ1-1, with D hard to call. The source material was PBMCs. The sequence derives from a female donor in good health and CMV-seropositive. CDR3 bases: TGTGCCAGCAGCTTAGGAGGGTCTGAAGCTTTCTTT. Protein sequence: CASSLGGSEAFF. The entire variable domain, with the rest obtained from reference TRBV7-9 and TRBJ1-1, is as follows: DTGVSQNPRHKITKRGQNVTFRCDPISEHNRLYWYRQTLGQGPEFLTYFQNEAQLEKSRLLSDRFSAERPKGSFSTLEIQRTEQGDSAMYLCASSLGGSEAFFGQGTRLTVV.